This TCR beta chain originates from a study of T-cell memory formation after mild COVID-19. For the study at large: TCR clusters largely stayed donor specific. Overall study results and limits: The authors did not confirm SARS-CoV-2 specificity of second-wave clones peaking day 37. Detection of some responders pre-infection suggested pre-existing cross-reactive memory T cells participated.

This CDR3 has 14 amino acids. Trimming stripped 1 base from V and 6 bases from J, with 10 bases between. A remark on this clonotype: The antigen remains undetermined.

TCRdb passed the 5' RACE reads through MiXCR, listing each CDR3 protein once. The sample contains about 560,000 distinct CDR3 sequences, approximately 15% of which appear only once. The chain recombines TRBV12-3 or TRBV12-4 with TRBJ2-1; D uncertain. Sample: PBMCs or a T cell subset sorted from them (not recorded which). The receptor was isolated from an adult woman who had mild COVID-19 (a few samples of this study predate the infection). Cell type and time point are not known. The CDR3 DNA sequence: TGTGCCAGCAGTTTAGGTCCTATCGGCAATGAGCAGTTCTTC. Protein product: CASSLGPIGNEQFF.